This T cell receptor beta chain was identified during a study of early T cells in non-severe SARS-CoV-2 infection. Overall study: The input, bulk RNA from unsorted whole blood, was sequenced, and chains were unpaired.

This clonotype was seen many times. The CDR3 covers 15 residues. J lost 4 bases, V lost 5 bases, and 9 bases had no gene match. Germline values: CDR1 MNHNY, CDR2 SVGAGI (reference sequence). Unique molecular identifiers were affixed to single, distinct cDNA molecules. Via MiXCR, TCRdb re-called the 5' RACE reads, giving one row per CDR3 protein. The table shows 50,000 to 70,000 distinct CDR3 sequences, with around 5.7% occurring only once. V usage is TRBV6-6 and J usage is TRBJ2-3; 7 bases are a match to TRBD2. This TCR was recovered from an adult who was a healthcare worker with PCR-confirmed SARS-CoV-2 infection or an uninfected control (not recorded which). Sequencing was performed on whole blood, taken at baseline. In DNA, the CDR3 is TGTGCCAGCAGTCTCGGGGGAGGGCCTTCAGATACGCAGTATTTT. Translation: CASSLGGGPSDTQYF.